These 30 T cell receptor beta chains were all obtained from the same sample, sequenced in a study of CD8 T cells in ankylosing spondylitis. Via MiXCR, TCRdb re-called the 5' RACE reads, giving one row per CDR3 protein. Altogether 150,000 to 200,000 distinct CDR3 sequences are present, about 9.9% being singletons, with the ten largest covering 29%. The sequencing input was blood, either unsorted or a sorted T cell fraction (not recorded which). Receptor source: a male donor with ankylosing spondylitis or in good health (not recorded which).

The chain combines TRBV11-3 with TRBJ1-2; TRBD1 agrees at 7 bases. This CDR3 has 14 amino acids. The V segment lost 4 bases and the J segment 8 bases; nucleotides outside the gene matches: 10. Germline V gene data show CDR1 as SGHNT and CDR2 as YENEEA. For the CDR3, the DNA is TGTGCCAGCAGCTCCGGACAGGCCCGAGGCGGCTACACCTTC. Its protein is CASSSGQARGGYTF.

This clonotype appeared many times. The CDR3 protein is CASSLADRGQPQHF. In nucleotides, the CDR3 is TGTGCCAGCAGTTTAGCCGACCGAGGTCAGCCCCAGCATTTT. This chain uses TRBV12-3 or TRBV12-4 with TRBJ1-5; D gene ambiguous. This CDR3 is built from 14 residues. V lost 0 bases, J lost 6 bases, and 9 bases lay in between.

V is TRBV7-8 and J is TRBJ2-3; D might be TRBD1 (6 bases). Between the trimmed V and J ends, which lost 6 bases and 6 bases, there was a span of 10 bases. From germline, CDR1 is SGHVS and CDR2 FQNEAQ. CDR3 length equals 12 residues. The CDR3 bases are TGTGCCAGCAGGGCAGGGGTGGATACGCAGTATTTT. This gives the protein CASRAGVDTQYF.

The gene calls are TRBV28 and TRBJ2-2; D possibly matches TRBD1 or TRBD2 (6 bases each). V lost 2 bases and J 1 base, leaving 11 bases between the germline ends. CDR3 length: 16 amino acids. Germline V CDR1 and CDR2: MDHEN, SYDVKM. Written as DNA, the CDR3 is TGTGCCAGCAGTTTAATGGGGGGCCAGAACACCGGGGAGCTGTTTTTT. It encodes CASSLMGGQNTGELFF.

This clonotype has a handful of counts. The V call is TRBV2, the J call TRBJ2-5; 8 bases fit TRBD1. The V and J ends lost 0 bases and 5 bases, in that order; junction bases with no gene match: 8. The germline V gene encodes CDR1 SNHLY and CDR2 FYNNEI. This CDR3 contains 16 residues. CDR3 in DNA: TGTGCCAGCAGTGAAGCTAGCAGGGGGCGCGAGGAGACCCAGTACTTC. This codes for CASSEASRGREETQYF.

The table lists this clonotype with many counts. The chain couples TRBV6-2 or TRBV6-3 to TRBJ1-1, with D possibly TRBD1 on 5 matching bases. With 8 bases removed from V and 6 bases from J, the gap between germline ends came to 19 bases. Germline CDR1 is MNHEY and CDR2 is SVGEGT. The CDR3 is made up of 14 amino acids. CDR3: CASLPWGIGAEAFF. The CDR3 DNA reads TGTGCCAGCCTTCCATGGGGTATAGGGGCTGAAGCTTTCTTT.

In its sample, this clonotype was seen many times. The chain has TRBV7-6 and TRBJ2-7; D unclear. Trimming removed 8 bases at V and 2 bases at J, with 13 bases between. The CDR3 is made up of 13 amino acids. CDR1 and CDR2 from the germline V gene are SGHVS and FNYEAQ. The CDR3 region has the DNA TGTGCCAGCTCTGCTACACCTACCTACGAGCAGTACTTC. Its translation: CASSATPTYEQYF.

The chain is built from TRBV7-2 and TRBJ2-3; 11 positions agree with TRBD2. Germline loops: CDR1 SGHTA, CDR2 FQGNSA. The V gene end was trimmed by 4 bases and the J gene end by 2 bases; junction bases not matched to a gene: 5. The CDR3 is 16 residues long. CDR3 sequence (DNA): TGTGCCAGCAGCTCGACTAGCGGGATTAACACAGATACGCAGTATTTT. Its protein product is CASSSTSGINTDTQYF.

V and J are TRBV20-1 and TRBJ2-4; D is unresolved. Trimming stripped 0 bases from V and 1 base from J, with 10 bases between. Germline V gene data show CDR1 as DFQATT and CDR2 as SNEGSKA (reference sequence). There are 15 residues in the CDR3. DNA of the CDR3: TGCAGTGCTAGAGATACTACAGATGCCAAAAACATTCAGTACTTC. As protein: CSARDTTDAKNIQYF.

Here the CDR3 DNA reads TGTGCCAGCAGTGAATTGGCAGGGGCCGGAGAGACCCAGTACTTC. It encodes CASSELAGAGETQYF. The J gene is TRBJ2-5, the V gene TRBV2; D may be TRBD1 (6 bases). V lost 2 bases to trimming and J lost 4 bases, with 14 bases between them. CDR3 length: 15 residues. CDR1 and CDR2 from the germline V gene are SNHLY and FYNNEI.

This clonotype was detected many times. The genes are TRBV7-2 and TRBJ2-3, with 7 bases identical to TRBD2. Per germline, CDR1 SGHTA and CDR2 FQGNSA. The CDR3 contains 15 residues. Trimming took 5 bases from V and 4 from J; bases not matched to a gene: 9. The CDR3 reads CASSTYSGRADTQYF. The CDR3 DNA reads TGTGCCAGCAGCACCTATAGTGGGAGGGCAGATACGCAGTATTTT.

In its sample, this clonotype was seen many times. This rearrangement joins TRBV12-3 or TRBV12-4 to TRBJ2-1, with D possibly TRBD1 on 6 matching bases. Trimming cost V 6 bases and J 4 bases, with 10 bases left between them. The CDR3 has 13 amino acids. CDR3 nucleotide sequence: TGTGCCAGCAGGACAGGAGAGTACAATGAGCAGTTCTTC. Amino acids: CASRTGEYNEQFF.

The gene calls are TRBV25-1 and TRBJ1-2; possibly TRBD1 for D (6 bases). The CDR3 sequence is 14 residues long. V lost 5 bases to trimming and J lost 7 bases, with 17 bases between them. Germline assignment: CDR1 MGHDK and CDR2 SYGVNS. The DNA of the CDR3 is TGTGCCAGCAGTCCAGAGGGGGAGTGGGGTGGCTACACCTTC. Translating it yields CASSPEGEWGGYTF.

This clonotype appeared a few times. V is TRBV29-1 and J is TRBJ1-1; 9 nucleotides agree with TRBD1. V lost 4 bases and J lost 4; bases outside the gene matches: 19. CDR3 length equals 18 residues. CDR1 is SQVTM and CDR2 is ANQGSEA in the germline V gene. CDR3 in DNA: TGCAGCGTTGGAGCGTTGGGGGACAGGGATTACAGCGGCACTGAAGCTTTCTTT. As protein: CSVGALGDRDYSGTEAFF.

The CDR3 DNA is TGCAGTGCTAGAAAGAAGGGAAAGGGTGTTGGAGATACGCAGTATTTT. It codes for CSARKKGKGVGDTQYF. This chain joins TRBV20-1 and TRBJ2-3; no clear D. This CDR3 has 16 residues. Per germline, CDR1 DFQATT and CDR2 SNEGSKA (reference sequence). Between the trimmed V and J ends, which lost 2 bases and 5 bases, there was a span of 20 bases.

This clonotype appeared many times. The chain is built from TRBV2 and TRBJ2-7; 9 bases agree with TRBD2. Germline CDR1 SNHLY, CDR2 FYNNEI. This CDR3 contains 14 residues. V was pared by 7 bases and J by 13 bases, with 17 bases of the junction left unmatched. The CDR3 coding sequence is TGTGCCAGCAAAGGGGCTAGCGGGACCACCACGTCTTACTTC. This translates into CASKGASGTTTSYF.

As regards this clonotype: The junction does not match germline at one end; this may be a read error. This rearrangement joins TRBV5-6 to TRBJ1-1; D gene uncertain. This CDR3 is 16 amino acids long. Germline values: CDR1 SGHDT, CDR2 YYEEEE. The CDR3: CAISLDVRQRNTEAFF. As DNA, the CDR3 is TGTGCCATCAGCTTGGACGTGCGGCAGAGGAACACTGAAGCTTTCTTT.

This clonotype occurred a few times. The CDR3 loop is CAISGGGGWLNTEAFF. For the CDR3, the DNA is TGTGCCATTTCCGGGGGGGGTGGTTGGCTGAACACTGAAGCTTTCTTT. The rearrangement uses TRBV19 and TRBJ1-1, with D perhaps TRBD1 (5 bases). Germline CDR1 LNHDA, CDR2 SQIVND (reference sequence). The ends were cut back, 10 bases at V and 0 bases at J, with 21 bases in the middle. The CDR3 loop spans 16 amino acids.

This clonotype was counted many times. The gene calls are TRBV5-1 and TRBJ1-5; D perhaps matches TRBD1 (6 bases). With 4 bases removed from V and 1 base from J, the gap between germline ends came to 12 bases. Per germline, CDR1 SGHRS and CDR2 YFSETQ. The CDR3 extends over 15 amino acids. The CDR3 DNA sequence: TGCGCCAGCAGCGTCCGCGGGGGCAGCAATCAGCCCCAGCATTTT. Translated: CASSVRGGSNQPQHF. The full variable domain, its missing parts supplied by reference TRBV5-1 and TRBJ1-5, is KAGVTQTPRYLIKTRGQQVTLSCSPISGHRSVSWYQQTPGQGLQFLFEYFSETQRNKGNFPGRFSGRQFSNSRSEMNVSTLELGDSALYLCASSVRGGSNQPQHFGDGTRLSIL.

V usage is TRBV20-1 and J usage is TRBJ1-1; TRBD1 might be the D (6 bases). This CDR3 has 12 amino acids. With 4 bases removed from V and 8 bases from J, the gap between germline ends came to 14 bases. CDR1 is DFQATT and CDR2 is SNEGSKA in the germline V gene (reference sequence). The CDR3 DNA follows: TGCAGTGCTACCCTCGCCAGGGGAGAAGCTTTCTTT. Protein: CSATLARGEAFF.

This clonotype was picked up a small number of times. The gene calls are TRBV6-2 or TRBV6-3 and TRBJ2-1; 11 bases are a match to TRBD2. V lost 2 bases, J lost 15 bases, and 9 bases stayed unmatched. CDR3 length: 14 amino acids. CDR1 and CDR2 (germline): MNHEY, SVGEGT. CDR3 loop: CASSYETTSGTRFF. CDR3 DNA sequence: TGTGCCAGCAGTTACGAGACGACTAGCGGGACTCGGTTCTTC.

There are many counts of this clonotype. This chain connects TRBV10-3 to TRBJ2-7; D not certain. V dropped 9 bases and J dropped 9 bases, with 15 bases sitting between them. This CDR3 is built from 11 residues. Germline-derived CDR1 and CDR2 are ENHRY and SYGVKD. CDR3 nucleotide sequence: TGTGCCATTGCCAATCCAGGTGGGCAGTACTTC. Its translation is CAIANPGGQYF.

This clonotype was found many times. The J gene is TRBJ2-7, the V gene TRBV12-3 or TRBV12-4; the D gene is possibly TRBD1 (6 bases). The CDR3 runs 14 residues. Trimming removed 3 bases from V and 3 bases from J, with 12 bases in between. The CDR3: CASSLSGVYYEQYF. For the CDR3, the DNA is TGTGCCAGCAGTTTGTCAGGGGTATACTACGAGCAGTACTTC.

In its sample, this clonotype was seen many times. The rearrangement joins TRBV5-1 to TRBJ2-2; 10 bases fit TRBD2. The CDR3 loop spans 16 amino acids. Looked up from germline, CDR1 is SGHRS and CDR2 is YFSETQ. The V segment lost 1 base and the J segment 2 bases; nucleotides outside the gene matches: 2. For the CDR3, the DNA is TGCGCCAGCAGCTTGACTAGCGGGATTAACACCGGGGAGCTGTTTTTT. Translating it yields CASSLTSGINTGELFF.

This clonotype was observed many times. The rearrangement joins TRBV9 to TRBJ2-3; 8 bases are a match to TRBD2. The CDR3 is 20 residues long. Trimming removed 3 bases from V and 2 bases from J; junction bases left unmatched: 20. Germline lookup yields CDR1 SGDLS and CDR2 YYNGEE. CDR3 in amino acids: CASSEGRASSRGGVTDTQYF. The DNA of the CDR3 is TGTGCCAGCAGCGAAGGTAGGGCCTCCTCACGGGGGGGTGTCACAGATACGCAGTATTTT.

The chain combines TRBV7-9 with TRBJ1-2; 8 nucleotides align to TRBD1. J lost 5 bases, V lost 2 bases, and 4 bases had no gene match. This CDR3 contains 14 residues. Germline V gene data show CDR1 as SEHNR and CDR2 as FQNEAQ (reference sequence). The DNA of the CDR3 is TGTGCCAGCAGCTTATGGCAGGGGGCTTATGGCTACACCTTC. As protein: CASSLWQGAYGYTF.

This clonotype was detected many times. CDR3 nucleotide sequence: TGTGCCATCAGTGAAGGGGGGCAGCCCCAGCATTTT. Encoded protein: CAISEGGQPQHF. The chain carries TRBV10-3 and TRBJ1-5; D perhaps matches TRBD1 (6 bases). CDR3 length equals 12 residues. The V gene lost 3 bases and the J gene lost 7 bases, with 7 bases spanning the gap. Germline CDR1 ENHRY, CDR2 SYGVKD.

In its sample, this clonotype was seen a few times. This rearrangement joins TRBV9 to TRBJ2-6; TRBD1 matches at 12 bases. Germline values: CDR1 SGDLS, CDR2 YYNGEE. The V and J ends lost 0 bases and 2 bases, in that order; junction bases with no gene match: 6. CDR3 length equals 19 residues. The CDR3 DNA reads as TGTGCCAGCAGCGTAGCTACAGGGACAGGGGGCGCTGGGGCCAACGTCCTGACTTTC. Translation gives CASSVATGTGGAGANVLTF.

In its sample, this clonotype was seen a few times. The rearrangement uses TRBV7-2 and TRBJ2-1; no firm D call. The length of the CDR3 is 12 residues. Germline-derived CDR1 and CDR2 are SGHTA and FQGNSA. V was cut by 3 bases and J by 10 bases, with 10 bases left in between. In nucleotides, the CDR3 is TGTGCCAGCAGCTTTCAGGTACGGGAGCAGTTCTTC. This sequence encodes CASSFQVREQFF. Full variable domain (outside the CDR3, taken from reference TRBV7-2 and TRBJ2-1): GAGVSQSPSNKVTEKGKDVELRCDPISGHTALYWYRQSLGQGLEFLIYFQGNSAPDKSGLPSDRFSAERTGGSVSTLTIQRTQQEDSAVYLCASSFQVREQFFGPGTRLTVL.

The sample holds many counts of this clonotype. J is TRBJ2-2 and V is TRBV29-1, with no clear D. The germline CDR1 and CDR2 sequences are SQVTM and ANQGSEA. The CDR3 has 12 amino acids. Trimming shortened V by 7 bases and J by 6 bases, and 12 bases separated the two germline ends. The CDR3 sequence is CSALRSSGELFF. For the CDR3, the DNA is TGCAGCGCCCTTCGGTCTTCCGGGGAGCTGTTTTTT.